The 22 T cell receptor beta chains given below trace back to one sample, sequenced in a study of blood T cell repertoires in COVID-19. The repertoire was sequenced with immunoSEQ multiplex PCR; TCRdb's copy has only in-frame clones and lacks some. Altogether roughly 330,000 clones are present, around 89% being singletons, with the ten largest covering about 3.9%. Sequenced input: peripheral blood. These receptors all come from a woman aged 45-59 years with active or convalescent COVID-19.

The V gene is TRBV7-8, the J gene TRBJ2-3; TRBD2 agrees at 7 bases. CDR1 and CDR2 from the germline V gene are SGHVS and FQNEAQ. This CDR3 comprises 16 residues. The V gene end was trimmed by 3 bases and the J gene end by 5 bases; junction bases not matched to a gene: 11. The DNA of the CDR3 is TGTGCCAGCAGCTTTCTGAGCGGGATGTTATTAGATACGCAGTATTTT. The encoded protein is CASSFLSGMLLDTQYF.

V and J are TRBV27 and TRBJ1-5; TRBD1 might be the D (6 bases). Trimming cost V 0 bases and J 0 bases, with 12 bases left between them. The germline CDR1 and CDR2 sequences are MNHEY and SMNVEV (reference sequence). The CDR3 contains 17 residues. CDR3 loop: CASSLSRTEHSNQPQHF. The CDR3 DNA reads TGTGCCAGCAGTTTATCGAGGACAGAGCATAGCAATCAGCCCCAGCATTTT.

V and J are TRBV27 and TRBJ1-2, with 7 bases identical to TRBD1. Per the germline V gene, CDR1 is MNHEY and CDR2 is SMNVEV (reference sequence). The CDR3 has 14 amino acids. The ends lost 3 bases at V and 2 bases at J; junction bases unmatched: 3. CDR3 DNA: TGTGCCAGCAGTTTTGCAGGGGGAAACTATGGCTACACCTTC. It translates to CASSFAGGNYGYTF.

This clone was detected a few times. This chain uses TRBV7-9 with TRBJ1-1; D may be TRBD1 (6 bases). The CDR3 runs to 15 residues. The germline gives CDR1 SEHNR, CDR2 FQNEAQ (reference sequence). Trimming stripped 4 bases from V and 7 bases from J, with 19 bases between. Written as DNA, the CDR3 is TGTGCCAGCAGCTATCAACAGGGTTTTCGGAGTGAAGCTTTCTTT. As protein: CASSYQQGFRSEAFF.

This clone occurred a few times. This rearrangement joins TRBV11-2 to TRBJ2-1, with 8 nucleotides matching TRBD1. J was trimmed by 2 bases and V by 1 base; bases with no gene match: 10. The CDR3 contains 18 residues. CDR1 is SGHAT and CDR2 is FQNNGV in the germline V gene. CDR3 sequence reads: CASSLARSEQGAYNEQFF. The CDR3 DNA sequence: TGTGCCAGCAGCTTAGCCCGGAGCGAACAGGGGGCCTACAATGAGCAGTTCTTC.

The chain has TRBV12-5 and TRBJ2-1, with D possibly matching TRBD2 (6 bases). Trimming took off 5 bases at V and 4 bases at J, with 21 bases between the two ends. Germline assignment: CDR1 LGHNT and CDR2 FRNRAP. The CDR3 totals 17 residues. DNA for the CDR3: TGTGCTAGTGGTCCCGGAGGGCTGAGCAGGGTATACAATGAGCAGTTCTTC. This sequence encodes CASGPGGLSRVYNEQFF. The variable domain in full, completed from reference TRBV12-5 and TRBJ2-1, reads DARVTQTPRHKVTEMGQEVTMRCQPILGHNTVFWYRQTMMQGLELLAYFRNRAPLDDSGMPKDRFSAEMPDATLATLKIQPSEPRDSAVYFCASGPGGLSRVYNEQFFGPGTRLTVL.

This sequence joins TRBV6-5 and TRBJ2-5; 7 bases match TRBD1. CDR1 and CDR2 (germline): MNHEY, SVGAGI. V gave up 6 bases and J gave up 2 bases; unmatched junction bases: 6. This CDR3 region has 14 residues. CDR3 bases: TGTGCCAGCAGCCCCGACAGGGATCAAGAGACCCAGTACTTC. This gives the protein CASSPDRDQETQYF.

This clone was seen once. The V call is TRBV30, the J call TRBJ2-7, with TRBD1 identical over 7 bases. J gave up 3 bases and V 4 bases, and 3 bases lay outside the gene matches. Germline V gene data show CDR1 as GTSNPN and CDR2 as SVGIG (reference sequence). The CDR3 covers 12 residues. CDR3 sequence reads: CAWNDRDYEQYF. DNA of the CDR3: TGTGCCTGGAATGACAGGGACTACGAGCAGTACTTC. Supplemented by reference TRBV30 and TRBJ2-7, the full variable domain reads SQTIHQWPATLVQPVGSPLSLECTVEGTSNPNLYWYRQAAGRGLQLLFYSVGIGQISSEVPQNLSASRPQDRQFILSSKKLLLSDSGFYLCAWNDRDYEQYFGPGTRLTVT.

The sample holds a few counts of this clone. This rearrangement joins TRBV14 to TRBJ1-1, with D unresolved. Germline CDR1 SGHDN, CDR2 FVKESK. The CDR3 contains 13 residues. V dropped 4 bases and J dropped 3 bases, with 9 bases sitting between them. CDR3 in amino acids: CASSRGPYTEAFF. The CDR3 DNA is TGTGCCAGCAGCCGAGGGCCCTACACTGAAGCTTTCTTT.

J is TRBJ2-1 and V is TRBV27; D possibly corresponds to TRBD2 (6 bases). The CDR3 is made up of 14 amino acids. Trimming shortened V by 3 bases and J by 7 bases, and 13 bases separated the two germline ends. Germline CDR1 reads MNHEY; CDR2 reads SMNVEV (reference sequence). Here the CDR3 reads CASSFSSRGNEQFF. The CDR3 DNA is TGTGCCAGCAGTTTCAGTTCCCGGGGGAATGAGCAGTTCTTC.

The chain employs TRBV30 and TRBJ1-1; TRBD1 matches 7 bases. The germline V gene has CDR1 GTSNPN and CDR2 SVGIG (reference sequence). The CDR3 is 14 amino acids. Germline trimming cut 4 bases from V and 1 base from J; bases unmatched to any gene: 6. The CDR3 DNA is TGTGCCTGGAACCAGGGACAGAAGAACACTGAAGCTTTCTTT. It yields the protein CAWNQGQKNTEAFF. The full variable domain, rest sourced from reference TRBV30 and TRBJ1-1, is SQTIHQWPATLVQPVGSPLSLECTVEGTSNPNLYWYRQAAGRGLQLLFYSVGIGQISSEVPQNLSASRPQDRQFILSSKKLLLSDSGFYLCAWNQGQKNTEAFFGQGTRLTVV.

This clone was recorded a few times. The chain recombines TRBV11-2 with TRBJ1-2; 12 bases agree with TRBD1. Germline values: CDR1 SGHAT, CDR2 FQNNGV. The length of the CDR3 is 16 residues. V gave up 5 bases and J gave up 6 bases; unmatched junction bases: 10. The CDR3 loop reads CASSREGDRGPNGYTF. The CDR3 nucleotides are TGTGCCAGCAGCCGGGAGGGGGACAGGGGGCCGAATGGCTACACCTTC.

In regard to this clone: Distinct nucleotide sequences in the sample also encode this CDR3. The gene calls are TRBV5-1 and TRBJ2-5, with no clear D. CDR1 is SGHRS and CDR2 is YFSETQ in the germline V gene. The CDR3 runs to 13 residues. Trimming pared 0 bases from V and 5 bases from J, leaving 8 bases between. The CDR3 sequence is CASSLGGGETQYF. Written as DNA, the CDR3 is TGCGCCAGCAGCTTGGGAGGCGGCGAGACCCAGTACTTC.

This chain uses TRBV28 with TRBJ2-7, with D hard to call. This CDR3 comprises 15 residues. CDR1 and CDR2 from the germline V gene are MDHEN and SYDVKM. Trimming stripped 6 bases from V and 6 bases from J, with 21 bases between. CDR3 in amino acids: CASSHDSFTLSEQYF. The CDR3, as DNA: TGTGCCAGCAGCCACGACTCCTTCACCCTCTCCGAGCAGTACTTC.

The rearrangement uses TRBV21-1 and TRBJ2-3; the table's D call of TRBD2 was not tested on the DNA. TRBV21-1 is given as a pseudogene. The CDR3 totals 15 residues. The CDR3: CASSPPPGSEDTQYF. DNA for the CDR3: TGTGCCAGCAGCCCCCCTCCGGGGAGCGAAGATACGCAGTATTTT.

A remark on this clone: The identical CDR3 is also encoded by other nucleotide sequences in the sample. J is TRBJ2-7 and V is TRBV30; 7 positions agree with TRBD2. CDR1 is GTSNPN, CDR2 SVGIG, per germline (reference sequence). The CDR3 loop spans 13 amino acids. V lost 1 base and J lost 4; bases outside the gene matches: 4. The CDR3 spells CAWSAGGSYEQYF. CDR3 DNA: TGTGCCTGGAGTGCGGGGGGATCTTACGAGCAGTACTTC.

The chain links TRBV2 to TRBJ1-5; 9 positions agree with TRBD1. CDR1 and CDR2 from the germline V gene are SNHLY and FYNNEI. The CDR3 extends over 14 amino acids. The V gene end was trimmed by 6 bases and the J gene end by 4 bases; junction bases not matched to a gene: 4. This CDR3 reads CASSVGTGNQPQHF. The CDR3, as DNA: TGTGCCAGCAGCGTCGGGACAGGGAATCAGCCCCAGCATTTT. Full variable domain (missing parts from reference TRBV2 and TRBJ1-5): EPEVTQTPSHQVTQMGQEVILRCVPISNHLYFYWYRQILGQKVEFLVSFYNNEISEKSEIFDDQFSVERPDGSNFTLKIRSTKLEDSAMYFCASSVGTGNQPQHFGDGTRLSIL.

CDR3 protein: CASSRGQGGEQYF. The DNA of the CDR3 is TGTGCCAGCAGCCGCGGACAGGGGGGCGAGCAGTACTTC. The V gene is TRBV2, the J gene TRBJ2-7, with 10 bases aligning to TRBD1. This CDR3 contains 13 residues. The germline CDR1 and CDR2 sequences are SNHLY and FYNNEI. The trim removed 6 bases at V and 6 bases at J, leaving 5 bases unmatched.

This clone came up once. V and J are TRBV7-2 and TRBJ1-1; tentatively, D is TRBD1 (5 bases). Germline loops: CDR1 SGHTA, CDR2 FQGNSA. This CDR3 has 15 residues. Trimming pared 4 bases from V and 1 base from J, leaving 13 bases between. CDR3 sequence reads: CASSSTSTGNTEAFF. DNA for the CDR3: TGTGCCAGCAGCTCTACTTCTACAGGGAACACTGAAGCTTTCTTT. The entire variable domain, with the rest obtained from reference TRBV7-2 and TRBJ1-1, is as follows: GAGVSQSPSNKVTEKGKDVELRCDPISGHTALYWYRQSLGQGLEFLIYFQGNSAPDKSGLPSDRFSAERTGGSVSTLTIQRTQQEDSAVYLCASSSTSTGNTEAFFGQGTRLTVV.

This chain links TRBV19 with TRBJ2-1; D possibly corresponds to TRBD2 (5 bases). This CDR3 is 15 amino acids long. Per the germline V gene, CDR1 is LNHDA and CDR2 is SQIVND (reference sequence). V dropped 1 base and J dropped 0 bases, with 7 bases sitting between them. CDR3 loop: CASSIASSSYNEQFF. DNA of the CDR3: TGTGCCAGTAGTATAGCTAGCTCCTCCTACAATGAGCAGTTCTTC.

The gene calls are TRBV30 and TRBJ2-1; 10 positions match TRBD2. Losses at the gene ends were 4 bases for V and 2 bases for J; bases not matched to a gene: 5. CDR3 length: 15 residues. Per germline, CDR1 GTSNPN and CDR2 SVGIG (reference sequence). For the CDR3, the DNA is TGTGCCTGGACTGCACTAGCGGGGCCCTACAATGAGCAGTTCTTC. Its translation is CAWTALAGPYNEQFF.

This chain uses TRBV7-3 with TRBJ2-7, with TRBD2 identical over 10 bases. The germline gives CDR1 SGHTA, CDR2 FQGTGA. The CDR3 has 15 residues. V was clipped by 5 bases and J by 2 bases; unmatched bases: 6. For the CDR3, the DNA is TGTGCCAGCAGCGCTAGCGGGGGTTCCCCCTACGAGCAGTACTTC. Translated: CASSASGGSPYEQYF.